The 3 T cell receptor beta chains below were found in one sample sequenced in a study of blood T cell repertoires in COVID-19. Sequencing was performed with immunoSEQ multiplex PCR; in TCRdb, only in-frame clones are kept and a portion is missing. The sample gives fewer than 120,000 clones, roughly four fifths of which show up once; about 15% is in the top ten. The sequenced material came from peripheral blood. These receptors came from a woman in her sixties or seventies with acute or convalescent COVID-19.

The chain uses TRBV7-2 and TRBJ1-2; a weak D match, TRBD1 (5 bases). Germline V gene data show CDR1 as SGHTA and CDR2 as FQGNSA. V shed 1 base and J shed 3 bases, with 12 bases lying between them. The CDR3 runs 15 residues. The DNA of the CDR3 is TGTGCCAGCAGCTTAGTGGCCAGGGCTGACTATGGCTACACCTTC. As protein: CASSLVARADYGYTF.

V and J are TRBV19 and TRBJ1-1, with a weak D call TRBD1 (5 bases). The length of the CDR3 is 14 residues. The germline V gene encodes CDR1 LNHDA and CDR2 SQIVND (reference sequence). V was pared by 7 bases and J by 5 bases, with 17 bases between. The CDR3 reads CASTRSGGRTEAFF. CDR3 coding DNA: TGTGCCAGTACCCGGAGCGGGGGACGGACTGAAGCTTTCTTT.

The J gene is TRBJ2-1, the V gene TRBV2, with TRBD2 matching over 7 bases. This CDR3 is 14 amino acids long. Looked up from germline, CDR1 is SNHLY and CDR2 is FYNNEI. Germline trimming cut 8 bases from V and 7 bases from J; bases unmatched to any gene: 11. The CDR3 spells CASSRDYPGNEQFF. DNA of the CDR3: TGTGCCAGCTCCCGGGACTACCCGGGGAATGAGCAGTTCTTC.